The T cell receptor beta chain under discussion was sequenced for a study of Graves' ophthalmopathy and Graves' hyperthyroidism. Regarding the study as a whole: The model flagged ophthalmopathy progression at roughly 70% sensitivity and 72% to 75% specificity. Blood shared most expanded thyroid clonotypes above 0.001 frequency.

This CDR3 has 15 amino acids. The germline CDR1 and CDR2 sequences are SGHTA and FQGNSA. With 2 bases removed from V and 2 bases from J, the gap between germline ends came to 10 bases. As regards this clonotype: What it recognizes is unknown.

Hyperthyroidism patients were newly diagnosed, under 2 months' duration, aged 18 to 65. Amplifying from RNA transcripts, the study obtained TCR beta CDR3 regions. Investigators did first-round RT-PCR with HTBI primers, then second-round multiplex PCR. TCRdb recomputed calls from the multiplex PCR reads with MiXCR, one row per CDR3 protein. The table shows roughly 410,000 distinct CDR3 sequences, with over 15% occurring only once. The chain uses TRBV7-2 and TRBJ1-3; the D is unclear. Sequences were obtained from peripheral blood. This receptor was taken from a woman aged 18-30 years with stable Graves' hyperthyroidism. The CDR3 reads CASSLSGGPGNTIYF. The DNA of the CDR3 is TGTGCCAGCAGCTTAAGTGGCGGCCCTGGAAACACCATATATTTT.